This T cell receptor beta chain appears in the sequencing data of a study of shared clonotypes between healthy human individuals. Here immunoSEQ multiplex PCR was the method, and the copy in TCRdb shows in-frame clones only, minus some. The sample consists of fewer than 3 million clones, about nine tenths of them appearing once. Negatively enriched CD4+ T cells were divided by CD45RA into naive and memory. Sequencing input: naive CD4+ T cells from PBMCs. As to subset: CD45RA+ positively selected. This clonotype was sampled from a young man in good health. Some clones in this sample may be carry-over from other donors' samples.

CDR3 amino acids: CARSRGLEETQYF. The CDR3, as DNA: TGTGCCAGATCCAGAGGGCTCGAAGAGACCCAGTACTTC. The chain couples TRBV2 to TRBJ2-5, with TRBD2 as a possible D gene (5 bases). Deletions cut 9 bases from V and 3 bases from J, with 14 bases between. From germline, CDR1 is SNHLY and CDR2 FYNNEI. The CDR3 contains 13 residues. Filled out from reference TRBV2 and TRBJ2-5, the complete variable domain reads EPEVTQTPSHQVTQMGQEVILRCVPISNHLYFYWYRQILGQKVEFLVSFYNNEISEKSEIFDDQFSVERPDGSNFTLKIRSTKLEDSAMYFCARSRGLEETQYFGPGTRLLVL.